The clone carrying this T cell receptor beta chain appeared many times. The antigen remains unidentified. The time point denotes: newly diagnosed GD, antithyroid drugs for less than 3 months. Scientists built the TCR library using RNA that was extracted from PBMCs. The data were taken from a study of regulatory T cells in long-lasting Graves disease. Study findings and constraints: Persistent patients had more shared public clonotypes (around 2,800) than new patients (about 970).

With 7 bases clipped from V and 9 bases from J, the junction kept 12 bases outside the gene matches. The CDR3 loop spans 16 amino acids. Germline V gene lookup returns CDR1 SGHRS and CDR2 YFSETQ. Investigators prepared the TCR beta libraries by applying iRepertoire HTBI primers and Arm-PCR of CDR3 regions. Original methodology: Spanning all samples, the identified segments comprised 60 to 80 TRBV and approximately 13 TRBJ. A single record per CDR3 protein comes from TCRdb applying MiXCR to the multiplex PCR reads. What appears here as the V and J calls and clone size reflects TCRdb's work, not the paper's. The sample shows about 460,000 distinct CDR3 sequences, about 14% of them seen only once. These records were also assigned to another study, of T cells in Graves' hyperthyroidism and ophthalmopathy. From that second work: It was considered stable Graves' hyperthyroidism when ophthalmopathy did not progress within 18 months. The study used the HTBI primer set for a first-round RT-PCR of the TCR CDR3.

The receptor was isolated from a woman aged 45-59 years with Graves disease. The sequences come from peripheral blood mononuclear cells (PBMCs), collected at new diagnosis, from a patient treated with antithyroid drugs. The chain employs TRBV5-1 and TRBJ2-1, with 14 bases fitting TRBD2. CDR3 in DNA: TGCGCCAGCTGCCCGGGACTAGCGGGAGTTACGGCTGAGCAGTTCTTC. It codes for CASCPGLAGVTAEQFF.